This T cell receptor beta chain stems from a study of OX40 agonist ivuxolimab in advanced cancers. Study summary: At about 82% male, the cohort had a mean age of 60 years, ranging from about 20 to 79.

Repertoires were generated with immunoSEQ multiplex PCR, while TCRdb's copy carries only in-frame clones and drops some. The sample lists 60,000 to 65,000 clones; 92% were seen once. A few counts support this clone. The origin of this receptor is an adult with an advanced solid tumor such as melanoma, head and neck, liver or kidney cancer. The sequencing used CD4+ or CD8+ T cells sorted from blood, collected in a trial of the OX40 agonist ivuxolimab.

This chain's CDR3 is CASSLDRREQYF. The CDR3 DNA reads TGTGCCAGCAGCTTAGATCGACGCGAGCAGTACTTC. The chain joins TRBV11-2 to TRBJ2-7; no definite D call. The CDR3 length is 12 residues. Germline loops: CDR1 SGHAT, CDR2 FQNNGV. Trimming removed 0 bases at V and 6 bases at J, with 6 bases between.